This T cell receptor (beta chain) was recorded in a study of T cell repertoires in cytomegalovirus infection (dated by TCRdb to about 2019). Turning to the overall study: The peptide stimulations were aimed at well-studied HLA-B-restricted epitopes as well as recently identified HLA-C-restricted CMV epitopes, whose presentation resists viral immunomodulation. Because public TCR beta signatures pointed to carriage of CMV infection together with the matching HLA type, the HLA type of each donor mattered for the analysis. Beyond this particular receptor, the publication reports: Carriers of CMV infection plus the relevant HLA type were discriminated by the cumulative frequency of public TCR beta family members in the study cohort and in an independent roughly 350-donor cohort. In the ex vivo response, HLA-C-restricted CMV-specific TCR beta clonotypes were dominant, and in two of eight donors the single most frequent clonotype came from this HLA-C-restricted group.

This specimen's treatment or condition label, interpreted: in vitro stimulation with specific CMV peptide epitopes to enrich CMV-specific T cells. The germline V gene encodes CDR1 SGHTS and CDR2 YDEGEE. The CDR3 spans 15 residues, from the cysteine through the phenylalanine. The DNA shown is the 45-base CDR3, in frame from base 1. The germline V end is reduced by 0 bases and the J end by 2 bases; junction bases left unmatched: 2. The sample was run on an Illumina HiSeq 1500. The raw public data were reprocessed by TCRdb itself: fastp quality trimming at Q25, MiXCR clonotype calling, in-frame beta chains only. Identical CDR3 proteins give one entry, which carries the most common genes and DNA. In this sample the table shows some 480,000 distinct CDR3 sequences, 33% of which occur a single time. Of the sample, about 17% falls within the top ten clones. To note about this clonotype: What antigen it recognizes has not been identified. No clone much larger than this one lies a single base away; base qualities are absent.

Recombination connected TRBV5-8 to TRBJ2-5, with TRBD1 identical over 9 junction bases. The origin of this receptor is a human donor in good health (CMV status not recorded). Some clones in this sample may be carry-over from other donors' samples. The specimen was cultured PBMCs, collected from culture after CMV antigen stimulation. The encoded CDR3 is CASSLEDRGQETQYF. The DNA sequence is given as TGTGCCAGCAGCTTGGAGGACAGGGGTCAAGAGACCCAGTACTTC. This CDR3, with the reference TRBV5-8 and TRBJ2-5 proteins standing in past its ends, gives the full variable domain EAGVTQSPTHLIKTRGQQATLRCSPISGHTSVYWYQQALGLGLQFLLWYDEGEERNRGNFPPRFSGRQFPNYSSELNVNALELEDSALYLCASSLEDRGQETQYFGPGTRLLVL.